This passage covers 8 T cell receptor beta chains from one sample sequenced in a study of T cells in Graves' hyperthyroidism and ophthalmopathy. RNA transcripts provided the source from which TCR beta CDR3 regions were amplified. When the TCR CDR3 underwent first-round RT-PCR, the HTBI primer set was used. MiXCR, applied by TCRdb to the multiplex PCR reads, yields one record per CDR3 protein. The repertoire holds around 350,000 distinct CDR3 sequences, with 13% as singletons. Sequenced input: blood. The receptor set was obtained from a woman between 18 and 29 years old with Graves' hyperthyroidism.

Many counts were recorded for this clonotype. The chain employs TRBV6-1 and TRBJ1-1, with D possibly TRBD1 on 5 matching bases. Germline CDR1 MNHNS, CDR2 SASEGT. Trimming stripped 5 bases from V and 3 bases from J, with 22 bases between. The CDR3 length is 17 residues. DNA of the CDR3: TGTGCCAGCAGTTATTTTGGGGCGTCGGGGGGGGACACTGAAGCTTTCTTT. Residues: CASSYFGASGGDTEAFF.

This clonotype has a count of ten or more. The chain recombines TRBV12-5 with TRBJ2-2; D might be TRBD2 (6 bases). Trimming shortened V by 7 bases and J by 2 bases, and 17 bases separated the two germline ends. From germline, CDR1 is LGHNT and CDR2 FRNRAP. The CDR3 totals 16 residues. The CDR3: CASATSSGYNTGELFF. DNA for the CDR3: TGTGCTAGTGCCACAAGCAGCGGGTACAACACCGGGGAGCTGTTTTTT. Together with reference TRBV12-5 and TRBJ2-2, the CDR3 gives the full variable domain: DARVTQTPRHKVTEMGQEVTMRCQPILGHNTVFWYRQTMMQGLELLAYFRNRAPLDDSGMPKDRFSAEMPDATLATLKIQPSEPRDSAVYFCASATSSGYNTGELFFGEGSRLTVL.

The chain combines TRBV5-1 with TRBJ2-5, with TRBD2 as a possible D gene (6 bases). Between the trimmed V and J ends, which lost 4 bases and 5 bases, there was a span of 18 bases. The CDR3 totals 15 residues. Looked up from germline, CDR1 is SGHRS and CDR2 is YFSETQ. Written as DNA, the CDR3 is TGCGCCAGCAGCATACTCGGGACTCTAATGGAGACCCAGTACTTC. It encodes CASSILGTLMETQYF.

V and J are TRBV5-6 and TRBJ2-5; 14 nucleotides align to TRBD2. The CDR3 loop spans 18 amino acids. CDR1 is SGHDT, CDR2 YYEEEE, per germline. After removal of 2 bases from V and 3 bases from J, the junction contained 9 bases not matched to a gene. The CDR3 protein is CASSLLGLAGEMEETQYF. In DNA form, the CDR3 reads TGTGCCAGCAGCTTACTGGGACTAGCGGGAGAGATGGAAGAGACCCAGTACTTC.

The V gene is TRBV20-1, the J gene TRBJ1-2; 7 bases are shared with TRBD1. CDR3 length equals 15 residues. The germline CDR1 and CDR2 sequences are DFQATT and SNEGSKA (reference sequence). The V and J ends lost 1 base and 7 bases, in that order; junction bases with no gene match: 12. The CDR3: CSARGDRERSRGYTF. As DNA, the CDR3 is TGCAGTGCTAGAGGAGACAGGGAACGGTCGCGTGGCTACACCTTC.

This clonotype came up many times. The chain joins TRBV29-1 to TRBJ1-2; D gene unclear. Trimming cost V 3 bases and J 2 bases, with 7 bases left between them. This CDR3 contains 12 residues. Germline V gives CDR1 SQVTM, CDR2 ANQGSEA. In nucleotides, the CDR3 is TGCAGCGTTGAGGTCGCAAACTATGGCTACACCTTC. Its protein product is CSVEVANYGYTF.

This clonotype was observed many times. The chain has TRBV28 and TRBJ2-3; TRBD2 matches 8 bases. Trimming cost V 6 bases and J 1 base; bases outside gene matches: 12. Germline values: CDR1 MDHEN, CDR2 SYDVKM. CDR3 length equals 17 residues. The CDR3 is CASSTPKREWGTDTQYF. The CDR3 region has the DNA TGTGCCAGCAGCACCCCAAAGCGGGAGTGGGGCACAGATACGCAGTATTTT.

This clonotype was seen repeatedly, ten times or more. This chain joins TRBV10-3 and TRBJ2-1; TRBD1 is a possible D gene (6 bases). The CDR3 runs 16 residues. Trimming stripped 1 base from V and 2 bases from J, with 12 bases between. Germline CDR1 is ENHRY and CDR2 is SYGVKD. CDR3 sequence: CAISEYRGFTYNEQFF. Here the CDR3 DNA reads TGTGCCATCAGTGAGTATAGGGGGTTCACCTACAATGAGCAGTTCTTC.